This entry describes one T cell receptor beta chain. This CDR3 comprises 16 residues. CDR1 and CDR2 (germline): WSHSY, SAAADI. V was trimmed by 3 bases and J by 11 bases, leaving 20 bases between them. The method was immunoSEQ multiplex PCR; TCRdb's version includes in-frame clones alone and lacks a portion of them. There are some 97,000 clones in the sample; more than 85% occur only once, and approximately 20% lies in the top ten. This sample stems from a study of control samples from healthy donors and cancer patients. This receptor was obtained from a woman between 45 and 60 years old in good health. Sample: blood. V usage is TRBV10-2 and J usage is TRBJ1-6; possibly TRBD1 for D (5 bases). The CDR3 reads CASSDLEGPLLPPLHF. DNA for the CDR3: TGCGCCAGCAGTGATTTGGAGGGACCCCTTCTCCCACCCCTCCACTTT.